What follows are 7 T cell receptor beta chains derived from one specimen sequenced in a study of cytomegalovirus exposure and HLA in healthy donors. PCR was performed using 60 Vbeta and 13 Jbeta primers. The assay was immunoSEQ multiplex PCR, and TCRdb's table has in-frame clones only and misses some. The sample has about 150,000 clones. The sequencing sample was made of PBMCs. Receptors were obtained from a man aged 25 to 40 in good health and CMV-seronegative.

The chain combines TRBV27 with TRBJ1-4, with D unresolved. Trimming left V 0 bases short and J 8 bases short, with 13 bases between. The CDR3 has 15 residues. Germline V CDR1 and CDR2: MNHEY, SMNVEV (reference sequence). CDR3 DNA: TGTGCCAGCAGTTTATCGTCCCTTTCGGGGGAAAAACTGTTTTTT. Protein sequence: CASSLSSLSGEKLFF.

The chain combines TRBV10-3 with TRBJ1-1; tentative D call: TRBD1 (5 bases). V lost 3 bases to trimming and J lost 8 bases, with 10 bases between them. Germline V CDR1 and CDR2: ENHRY, SYGVKD. CDR3 length equals 12 residues. The chain's CDR3 is CAISEGAGEAFF. CDR3 bases: TGTGCCATCAGTGAAGGGGCGGGGGAAGCTTTCTTT.

This chain connects TRBV30 to TRBJ1-5; D may be TRBD1 (6 bases). The germline V gene has CDR1 GTSNPN and CDR2 SVGIG (reference sequence). Trimming pared 1 base from V and 4 bases from J, leaving 8 bases between. The CDR3 runs 13 residues. DNA for the CDR3: TGTGCCTGGAGTGAGGACAGTAATCAGCCCCAGCATTTT. This gives the protein CAWSEDSNQPQHF. The full variable domain, with the rest looked up from reference TRBV30 and TRBJ1-5, is SQTIHQWPATLVQPVGSPLSLECTVEGTSNPNLYWYRQAAGRGLQLLFYSVGIGQISSEVPQNLSASRPQDRQFILSSKKLLLSDSGFYLCAWSEDSNQPQHFGDGTRLSIL.

V usage is TRBV11-2 and J usage is TRBJ1-2; D gene ambiguous. V was cut by 4 bases and J by 0 bases, with 12 bases left in between. This CDR3 spans 15 amino acids. Per the germline V gene, CDR1 is SGHAT and CDR2 is FQNNGV. CDR3: CASSSSPSTNYGYTF. CDR3 sequence (DNA): TGTGCCAGCAGCTCGTCACCCTCTACTAACTATGGCTACACCTTC. Looking up the rest from reference TRBV11-2 and TRBJ1-2 gives the full variable domain: EAGVAQSPRYKIIEKRQSVAFWCNPISGHATLYWYQQILGQGPKLLIQFQNNGVVDDSQLPKDRFSAERLKGVDSTLKIQPAKLEDSAVYLCASSSSPSTNYGYTFGSGTRLTVV.

This chain uses TRBV7-3 with TRBJ2-1, with TRBD2 identical over 11 bases. CDR3 length: 16 residues. V lost 5 bases to trimming and J lost 7 bases; unmatched junction nucleotides: 10. Germline V gives CDR1 SGHTA, CDR2 FQGTGA. The CDR3: CASSPLAGGLGNEQFF. In nucleotides, the CDR3 is TGTGCCAGCAGCCCATTAGCGGGAGGGTTGGGGAATGAGCAGTTCTTC.

The chain joins TRBV7-9 to TRBJ1-2, with D tentatively TRBD1 (6 bases). This CDR3 contains 14 residues. The V gene lost 3 bases and the J gene lost 8 bases, with 16 bases spanning the gap. Germline CDR1 SEHNR, CDR2 FQNEAQ (reference sequence). DNA of the CDR3: TGTGCCAGCAGCTTTTCCGGGGGGGGCGCCGGCTACACCTTC. This translates into CASSFSGGGAGYTF.

V usage is TRBV28 and J usage is TRBJ2-7; possible D gene TRBD2, 6 bases. Trimming pared 5 bases from V and 4 bases from J, leaving 24 bases between. This CDR3 has 17 residues. Germline CDR1 and CDR2: MDHEN and SYDVKM. The DNA for the CDR3 is TGTGCCAGCAGTCCCTCGAGGGGAGGCCTACTTTGGTACGAGCAGTACTTC. Translating gives CASSPSRGGLLWYEQYF. The whole variable domain, filled in from reference TRBV28 and TRBJ2-7, reads DVKVTQSSRYLVKRTGEKVFLECVQDMDHENMFWYRQDPGLGLRLIYFSYDVKMKEKGDIPEGYSVSREKKERFSLILESASTNQTSMYLCASSPSRGGLLWYEQYFGPGTRLTVT.